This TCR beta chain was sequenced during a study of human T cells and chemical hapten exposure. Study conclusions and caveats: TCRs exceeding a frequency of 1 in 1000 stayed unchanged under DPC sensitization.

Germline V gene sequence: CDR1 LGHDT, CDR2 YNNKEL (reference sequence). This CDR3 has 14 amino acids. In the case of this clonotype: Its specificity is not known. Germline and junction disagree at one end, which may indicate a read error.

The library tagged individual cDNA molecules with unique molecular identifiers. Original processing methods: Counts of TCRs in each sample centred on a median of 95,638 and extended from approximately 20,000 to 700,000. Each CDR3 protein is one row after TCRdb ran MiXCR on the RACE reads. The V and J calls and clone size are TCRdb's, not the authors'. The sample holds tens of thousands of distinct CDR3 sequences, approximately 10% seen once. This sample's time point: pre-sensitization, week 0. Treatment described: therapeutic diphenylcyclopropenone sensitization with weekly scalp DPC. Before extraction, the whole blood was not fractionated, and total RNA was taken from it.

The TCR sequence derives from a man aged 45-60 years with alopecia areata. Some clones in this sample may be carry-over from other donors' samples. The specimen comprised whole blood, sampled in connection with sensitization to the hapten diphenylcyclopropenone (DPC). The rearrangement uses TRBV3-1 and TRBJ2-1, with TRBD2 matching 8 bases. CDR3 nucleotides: TGTGTCAGCAGCCAATACGGGAGGGTGAATGAGCAGTTCTTC. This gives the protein CVSSQYGRVNEQFF.